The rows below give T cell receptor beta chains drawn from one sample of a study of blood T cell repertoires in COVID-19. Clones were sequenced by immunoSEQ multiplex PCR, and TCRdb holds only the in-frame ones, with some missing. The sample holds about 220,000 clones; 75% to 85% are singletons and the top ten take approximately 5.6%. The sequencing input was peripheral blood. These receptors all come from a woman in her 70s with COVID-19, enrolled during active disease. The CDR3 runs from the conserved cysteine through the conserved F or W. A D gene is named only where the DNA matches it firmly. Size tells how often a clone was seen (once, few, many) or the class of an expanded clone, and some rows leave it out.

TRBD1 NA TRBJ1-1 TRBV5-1 CASSSGQVNTEAFF TGCGCCAGCAGCTCTGGACAGGTGAACACTGAAGCTTTCTTT
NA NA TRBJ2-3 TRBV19 CASTPKGTDTQYF TGTGCCAGTACCCCCAAGGGGACAGATACGCAGTATTTT
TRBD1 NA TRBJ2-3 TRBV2 CASSDVRGKADTQYF TGTGCCAGCAGTGATGTCAGGGGGAAGGCAGATACGCAGTATTTT
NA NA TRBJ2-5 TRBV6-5 CASSYDGEETQYF TGTGCCAGCAGTTACGACGGGGAGGAGACCCAGTACTTC
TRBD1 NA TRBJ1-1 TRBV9 CASSPGGDRVGAFF TGTGCCAGCAGCCCGGGGGGGGACAGGGTTGGAGCTTTCTTT
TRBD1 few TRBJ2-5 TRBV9 CASSARDRGWETQYF TGTGCCAGCAGCGCCCGGGACAGGGGATGGGAGACCCAGTACTTC
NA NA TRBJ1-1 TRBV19 CASSPHSKYEAFF TGTGCCAGTAGTCCCCACTCGAAGTATGAAGCTTTCTTT
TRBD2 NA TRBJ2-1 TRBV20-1 CSASVSGKTNEQFF TGCAGTGCTAGTGTCAGCGGGAAAACCAATGAGCAGTTCTTC
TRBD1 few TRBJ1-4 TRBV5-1 CASSLAGQPEKLFF TGCGCCAGCAGCTTGGCGGGACAGCCTGAAAAACTGTTTTTT
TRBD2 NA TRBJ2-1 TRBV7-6 CASSPRGTILNEQFF TGTGCCAGCAGCCCCCGGGGGACTATACTCAATGAGCAGTTCTTC
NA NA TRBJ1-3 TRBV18 CASSPNPSSGNTIYF TGTGCCAGCTCACCGAACCCCAGCTCTGGAAACACCATATATTTT
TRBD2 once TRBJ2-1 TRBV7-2 CASSTGTSGSRQFF TGTGCCAGCAGCACCGGGACTAGCGGGAGTAGGCAGTTCTTC
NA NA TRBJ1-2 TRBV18 CASSPPRQAGQVGYTF TGTGCCAGCTCACCACCCCGACAGGCCGGGCAAGTTGGCTACACCTTC
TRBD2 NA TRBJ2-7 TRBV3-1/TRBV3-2 CASSQVVAGPYEQYF TGTGCCAGCAGCCAAGTGGTAGCGGGACCGTACGAGCAGTACTTC
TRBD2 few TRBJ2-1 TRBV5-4 CASRSGTSGRNEQFF TGTGCCAGCAGGTCCGGGACTAGCGGGAGAAATGAGCAGTTCTTC
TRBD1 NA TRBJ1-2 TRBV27 CASSLSGTGASANYGYTF TGTGCCAGCAGTTTATCGGGGACAGGGGCAAGCGCTAACTATGGCTACACCTTC
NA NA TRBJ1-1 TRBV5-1 CASSLVSPPDTEAFF TGCGCCAGCAGCTTGGTTTCACCTCCGGACACTGAAGCTTTCTTT
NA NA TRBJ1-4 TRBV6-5 CASTSGSREKLFF TGTGCCAGCACTTCAGGGTCGCGTGAAAAACTGTTTTTT
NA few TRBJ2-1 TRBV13 CASSSKRRDPGGNEQFF TGTGCCAGCAGCTCAAAACGGAGGGACCCGGGTGGCAATGAGCAGTTCTTC
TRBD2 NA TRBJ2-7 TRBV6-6 CASSFGLAQYEQYF TGTGCCAGCAGCTTCGGACTAGCGCAATACGAGCAGTACTTC
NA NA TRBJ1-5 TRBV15 CATSIGNQPQHF TGTGCCACCAGTATTGGCAATCAGCCCCAGCATTTT
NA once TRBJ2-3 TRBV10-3 CAISESGGGSGADTQYF TGTGCCATCAGTGAGTCGGGTGGTGGTAGCGGAGCAGATACGCAGTATTTT